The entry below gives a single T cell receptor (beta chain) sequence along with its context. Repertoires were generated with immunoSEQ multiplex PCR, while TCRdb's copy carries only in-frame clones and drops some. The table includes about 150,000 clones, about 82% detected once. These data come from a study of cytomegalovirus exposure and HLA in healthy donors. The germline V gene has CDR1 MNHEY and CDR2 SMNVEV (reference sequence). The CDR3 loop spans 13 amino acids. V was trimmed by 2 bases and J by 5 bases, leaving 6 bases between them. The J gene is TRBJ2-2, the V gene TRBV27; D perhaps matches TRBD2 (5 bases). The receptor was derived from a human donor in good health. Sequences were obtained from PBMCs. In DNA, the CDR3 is TGTGCCAGCAGTTTAGAGGGAACCGGGGAGCTGTTTTTT. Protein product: CASSLEGTGELFF.